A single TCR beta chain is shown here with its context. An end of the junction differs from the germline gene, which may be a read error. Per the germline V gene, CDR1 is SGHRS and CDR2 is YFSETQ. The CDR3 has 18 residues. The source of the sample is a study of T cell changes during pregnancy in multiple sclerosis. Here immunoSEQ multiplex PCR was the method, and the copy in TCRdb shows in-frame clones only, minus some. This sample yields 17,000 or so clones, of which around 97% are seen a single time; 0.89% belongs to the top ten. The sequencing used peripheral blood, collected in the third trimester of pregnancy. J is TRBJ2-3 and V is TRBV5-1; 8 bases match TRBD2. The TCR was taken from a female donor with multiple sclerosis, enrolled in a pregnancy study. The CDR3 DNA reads TGCGCCAGCAGGTTGGCCTCCGCCGGGACTAGTATCACAGATACGCAGTATTTT. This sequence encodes CASRLASAGTSITDTQYF. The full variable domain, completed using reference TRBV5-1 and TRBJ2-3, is KAGVTQTPRYLIKTRGQQVTLSCSPISGHRSVSWYQQTPGQGLQFLFEYFSETQRNKGNFPGRFSGRQFSNSRSEMNVSTLELGDSALYLCASRLASAGTSITDTQYFGPGTRLTVL.